This T cell receptor (beta chain) was captured in a study of response to subunit inactivated influenza vaccine. About this clonotype itself: The antigen remains undetermined. Its ends do not fully match the called genes, so a read error is possible.

Whole-study results and caveats: T cells newly recruited by each seasonal influenza vaccination are few, the authors suggested.

One entry per CDR3 protein results from TCRdb running MiXCR on the RT-PCR reads. Here the sample spans about 540,000 distinct CDR3 sequences, approximately 22% being singletons. These data also featured in a second study, about T cells expressing NK-cell markers. That paper notes: The cDNA for TCR beta came from 5'RACE template switching with UMIs. In sorted CD3+CD56+NKG2C+, CD3+CD56+NKG2C- and CD3+CD56-NKG2C+ T cells, TCR beta repertoires were obtained. Seven HCMV-seropositive donors and one seronegative donor made up the eight sequenced donors. The CD3+CD56-NKG2C+ fraction was also led by these clonotypes in four donors.

Sequencing used CD4+ T cells sorted from PBMCs, obtained about 13 days after vaccination. The sequence came from a man aged 45-60 years who received an inactivated influenza vaccine.

The CDR3 DNA reads TGTGCCAGCAGAGAAGGCCCGGGACTAGCGGCTTACGAGCAGTACTTC. Translating gives CASREGPGLAAYEQYF. The rearrangement links TRBV6-1 to TRBJ2-7, with TRBD2 matching 11 bases. The CDR3 length is 16 residues. From germline, CDR1 is MNHNS and CDR2 SASEGT.